The 13 T cell receptor beta chains below all came from one sample that was sequenced in a study of CDR3 diversity in severe acne. From the PCR reads, TCRdb called clonotypes with MiXCR, one entry per CDR3 protein. Of some 90,000 distinct CDR3 sequences listed, about 48% are singletons. The sequenced sample consisted of blood. The source is a male donor in good health, serving as a control.

This chain joins TRBV5-1 and TRBJ2-2; D is ambiguous. CDR1 is SGHRS, CDR2 YFSETQ, per germline. V dropped 4 bases and J dropped 8 bases, with 18 bases sitting between them. The CDR3 has 15 residues. This chain's CDR3 is CASSLRTPDGGELFF. In nucleotides, the CDR3 is TGCGCCAGCAGCCTCCGGACCCCTGATGGAGGGGAGCTGTTTTTT. The whole variable domain, remainder taken from reference TRBV5-1 and TRBJ2-2, is KAGVTQTPRYLIKTRGQQVTLSCSPISGHRSVSWYQQTPGQGLQFLFEYFSETQRNKGNFPGRFSGRQFSNSRSEMNVSTLELGDSALYLCASSLRTPDGGELFFGEGSRLTVL.

This clonotype was seen at least ten times. This chain joins TRBV9 and TRBJ1-6; D may be TRBD1 (6 bases). Germline V gives CDR1 SGDLS, CDR2 YYNGEE. The CDR3 runs to 15 residues. V dropped 4 bases and J dropped 9 bases, with 17 bases sitting between them. CDR3 in amino acids: CASSPPQGSSSPLHF. The CDR3 DNA reads TGTGCCAGCAGCCCCCCCCAGGGGAGTAGTTCACCCCTCCACTTT.

The chain carries TRBV6-5 and TRBJ2-7; D gene unclear. Per germline, CDR1 MNHEY and CDR2 SVGAGI. V was pared by 11 bases and J by 3 bases, with 17 bases between. The CDR3 sequence is 13 residues long. Here the CDR3 DNA reads TGTGCCGGCAACCTGGACGTATACTACGAGCAGTACTTC. Protein: CAGNLDVYYEQYF.

This clonotype was observed many times. CDR3 coding DNA: TGTGCCATCAGTGCAGCGGGGGGGGCAGGCGAGCAGTACTTC. As protein: CAISAAGGAGEQYF. The chain carries TRBV10-3 and TRBJ2-7; TRBD2 aligns across 10 bases. The germline V gene encodes CDR1 ENHRY and CDR2 SYGVKD. The junction had 6 bases not matched to a gene; V was cut back by 4 bases and J by 6 bases. This CDR3 has 14 amino acids.

This clonotype has only a few counts. This chain joins TRBV11-2 and TRBJ2-5; no definite D call. V lost 2 bases and J 2 bases, leaving 9 bases between the germline ends. Per germline, CDR1 SGHAT and CDR2 FQNNGV. The CDR3 consists of 14 residues. The CDR3 sequence is CASSLFGAQETQYF. CDR3 bases: TGTGCCAGCAGCTTATTCGGTGCACAAGAGACCCAGTACTTC.

This clonotype has at least ten counts. CDR3 in amino acids: CASSSDRGSYNEQFF. DNA for the CDR3: TGTGCCAGCAGCTCGGACAGGGGTTCCTACAATGAGCAGTTCTTC. The V gene is TRBV11-3, the J gene TRBJ2-1; 9 bases align to TRBD1. Unmatched junction bases numbered 2, after V lost 4 bases and J lost 1 base. The germline CDR1 and CDR2 sequences are SGHNT and YENEEA. There are 15 residues in the CDR3.

CDR3 in amino acids: CASSPLPRGGPYEKLFF. CDR3 in DNA: TGTGCCAGCAGCCCACTGCCGAGGGGGGGACCTTATGAAAAACTGTTTTTT. V and J are TRBV11-2 and TRBJ1-4, with D possibly being TRBD1 (6 bases). The length of the CDR3 is 17 residues. Germline V gives CDR1 SGHAT, CDR2 FQNNGV. Trimming cost V 5 bases and J 6 bases, with 22 bases left between them.

This chain uses TRBV15 with TRBJ2-7; a weak D match, TRBD1 (5 bases). Germline CDR1 reads LNHNV; CDR2 reads YYDKDF (reference sequence). CDR3 length equals 14 residues. Trimming removed 10 bases from V and 0 bases from J, with 16 bases in between. The CDR3 loop is CAIRDSSRSYEQYF. DNA of the CDR3: TGTGCCATACGCGACAGTTCCCGCTCCTACGAGCAGTACTTC.

V is TRBV24-1 and J is TRBJ2-1, with D possibly TRBD1 on 6 matching bases. Germline V gene sequence: CDR1 KGHDR, CDR2 SFDVKD. The CDR3 is 16 residues long. The germline V and J ends were trimmed by 5 bases and 1 base, with 14 bases remaining between them. CDR3 sequence (DNA): TGTGCCACCAGTGGAACGGGGCAGGGGTCCTACAATGAGCAGTTCTTC. Its translation is CATSGTGQGSYNEQFF.

This clonotype was seen more than once but under ten times. The V and J genes are TRBV2 and TRBJ1-5, with 7 bases fitting TRBD1. V dropped 6 bases and J dropped 7; count of bases not matched to a gene: 6. Germline V gene lookup returns CDR1 SNHLY and CDR2 FYNNEI. The CDR3 is made up of 13 amino acids. Written as DNA, the CDR3 is TGTGCCAGCAGGGGACAGATATGGCAGCCCCAGCATTTT. Translated: CASRGQIWQPQHF.

Judged by abundance, this clonotype is medium-sized. The V gene is TRBV9, the J gene TRBJ2-2; D is unclear. V lost 0 bases, J lost 3 bases, and 6 bases lay in between. Per the germline V gene, CDR1 is SGDLS and CDR2 is YYNGEE. The CDR3 sequence is 14 residues long. The CDR3 DNA follows: TGTGCCAGCAGCGTAGGTGGCGACACCGGGGAGCTGTTTTTT. It encodes CASSVGGDTGELFF.

This clonotype was recorded only once. At one of its ends the junction is not consistent with the germline gene, which may arise from a read error. The chain couples TRBV20-1 to TRBJ2-7; 8 bases are shared with TRBD1. CDR1 and CDR2 (germline): DFQATT, SNEGSKA (reference sequence). CDR3 length equals 15 residues. The chain's CDR3 is CSAGQGASEWYERYF. For the CDR3, the DNA is TGCAGTGCTGGACAGGGAGCGTCCGAATGGTACGAGCGGTACTTC.

This clonotype was counted at least ten times. The chain couples TRBV10-3 to TRBJ2-1, with a tentative D call TRBD2 (5 bases). The germline gives CDR1 ENHRY, CDR2 SYGVKD. V dropped 7 bases and J dropped 8 bases, with 15 bases sitting between them. This CDR3 spans 13 amino acids. The CDR3 loop is CAITRAPEDEQFF. CDR3 coding DNA: TGTGCCATCACCCGGGCCCCGGAGGATGAGCAGTTCTTC.